This T cell receptor beta chain was sequenced during a study of shared clonotypes between healthy human individuals. The CDR3 has 16 amino acids. Germline assignment: CDR1 ENHRY and CDR2 SYGVKD. The J segment lost 5 bases and the V segment lost 0 bases, leaving 10 bases of the junction unmatched. Study results and limitations: Naive subsets tended to show greater estimated richness than memory subsets. Inspection by rarefaction showed sorted-subset sequencing to be incomplete despite large depth.

Worth noting for this clone: Its antigen is unknown.

Only in-frame clones appear in the TCRdb table, and some are missing; sequencing was by immunoSEQ multiplex PCR. The sample consists of about 1 million clones, under 80% of them appearing once. The sequenced sample consisted of memory CD4+ T cells sorted from blood. Subset here: CD45RA-negative fraction. The J gene is TRBJ2-7, the V gene TRBV10-3, with 7 nucleotides matching TRBD2. The clonotype originates from a man aged 18-30 years in good health. The CDR3 nucleotides are TGTGCCATCAGTGAGTCGACTAGCCGGTCGCGGAACGAGCAGTACTTC. Translating gives CAISESTSRSRNEQYF.